One sample yielded the 16 T cell receptor beta chains listed below, sequenced in a study of blood T cell repertoires in COVID-19. TCRdb keeps only in-frame clones here, not all; method: immunoSEQ multiplex PCR. The sample consists of 81,000 or so clones, around 92% of them appearing once. The sequenced sample consisted of peripheral blood. The receptors originated from a woman aged 55 to 70 with active COVID-19.

J is TRBJ1-2 and V is TRBV3-1 (or the pseudogene TRBV3-2); possibly TRBD1 for D (6 bases). The CDR3 contains 13 residues. Germline V lookup: CDR1 LGHDT, CDR2 YNNKEL (reference sequence). V lost 1 base and J 6 bases, leaving 9 bases between the germline ends. This chain's CDR3 is CASSQVRTDGYTF. CDR3 coding DNA: TGTGCCAGCAGCCAAGTACGGACAGATGGCTACACCTTC.

V gene TRBV14 combines with J gene TRBJ1-1; D is unclear. This CDR3 region has 14 residues. Germline V gene sequence: CDR1 SGHDN, CDR2 FVKESK. V dropped 3 bases and J dropped 0 bases, with 8 bases sitting between them. DNA for the CDR3: TGTGCCAGCAGCCATGCATACTTGAACACTGAAGCTTTCTTT. Translated: CASSHAYLNTEAFF.

The V and J genes are TRBV6-1 and TRBJ2-7; TRBD2 matches at 9 bases. Germline trimming cut 2 bases from V and 2 bases from J; bases unmatched to any gene: 10. CDR3 size: 17 residues. The germline V gene has CDR1 MNHNS and CDR2 SASEGT. The CDR3 here is CASSELIWSSGTYEQYF. For the CDR3, the DNA is TGTGCCAGCAGTGAATTAATTTGGTCTAGCGGGACCTACGAGCAGTACTTC.

The J gene is TRBJ2-1, the V gene TRBV5-4, with D perhaps TRBD2 (6 bases). V shed 3 bases and J shed 3 bases, with 13 bases lying between them. Germline V gene sequence: CDR1 SGHNT, CDR2 YYREEE (reference sequence). The CDR3 is 15 residues long. Here the CDR3 reads CASSSTGVLYNEQFF. For the CDR3, the DNA is TGTGCCAGCAGCTCAACGGGAGTGCTCTACAATGAGCAGTTCTTC.

The chain uses TRBV5-1 and TRBJ2-2; TRBD1 matches 9 bases. Germline V gene lookup returns CDR1 SGHRS and CDR2 YFSETQ. Germline trimming cut 3 bases from V and 4 bases from J; bases unmatched to any gene: 7. CDR3 length: 16 residues. The CDR3 spells CASSSNRGLATGELFF. In DNA, the CDR3 is TGCGCCAGCAGCTCTAACAGGGGGCTCGCCACCGGGGAGCTGTTTTTT.

The chain employs TRBV29-1 and TRBJ1-2; D perhaps matches TRBD1 (5 bases). CDR3 length equals 14 residues. The V gene's germline CDR1 is SQVTM and CDR2 ANQGSEA. V gave up 6 bases and J gave up 4 bases, with 18 bases separating them. The CDR3 region has the DNA TGCAGCGTCGCCCAGAGCGGGGCTAGCTATGGCTACACCTTC. Translation: CSVAQSGASYGYTF.

The sample holds a few counts of this clone. The CDR3 sequence: CASSYPTGSGNTIYF. CDR3 sequence (DNA): TGTGCCAGCAGTTACCCGACAGGGTCTGGAAACACCATATATTTT. This rearrangement joins TRBV6-6 to TRBJ1-3; 7 bases map to TRBD1. V dropped 2 bases and J dropped 1; count of bases not matched to a gene: 2. Looked up from germline, CDR1 is MNHNY and CDR2 is SVGAGI (reference sequence). The CDR3 covers 15 residues.

The count of this clone is one. The chain combines TRBV6-5 with TRBJ2-7, with a weak D call TRBD1 (6 bases). V was pared by 2 bases and J by 1 base, with 12 bases between. The CDR3 length is 15 residues. Germline assignment: CDR1 MNHEY and CDR2 SVGAGI. CDR3 in amino acids: CASSYDRFPSYEQYF. For the CDR3, the DNA is TGTGCCAGCAGTTACGACAGGTTCCCTTCCTACGAGCAGTACTTC.

The chain carries TRBV7-8 and TRBJ2-2, with 10 bases matching TRBD2. Germline assignment: CDR1 SGHVS and CDR2 FQNEAQ. The V gene end was trimmed by 4 bases and the J gene end by 7 bases; junction bases not matched to a gene: 3. The CDR3 contains 14 residues. The CDR3 region is CASSYSGRNGELFF. The DNA of the CDR3 is TGTGCCAGCAGCTATAGCGGGAGGAACGGGGAGCTGTTTTTT.

The genes are TRBV28 and TRBJ1-2, with a weak D call TRBD1 (5 bases). This CDR3 is built from 14 residues. Trimming removed 2 bases from V and 7 bases from J, with 14 bases in between. Germline CDR1 and CDR2: MDHEN and SYDVKM. CDR3 in DNA: TGTGCCAGCAGTTTACGGGCAGGGATGAGTGGCTACACCTTC. Amino acid sequence: CASSLRAGMSGYTF.

The chain couples TRBV28 to TRBJ2-1, with 14 bases fitting TRBD2. The CDR3 sequence is 16 residues long. From germline, CDR1 is MDHEN and CDR2 SYDVKM. Unmatched junction bases numbered 6, after V lost 6 bases and J lost 5 bases. The CDR3 coding sequence is TGTGCCAGCAGGGTGGGACTAGCGGGAGCGGACAATGAGCAGTTCTTC. This sequence encodes CASRVGLAGADNEQFF.

The V call is TRBV24-1, the J call TRBJ2-2; the match to TRBD1 covers 9 bases. The V and J ends lost 7 bases and 2 bases, in that order; junction bases with no gene match: 1. Germline CDR1 reads KGHDR; CDR2 reads SFDVKD. The CDR3 runs to 14 residues. The CDR3 nucleotides are TGTGCCACCAGGGGACAGGGCAACACCGGGGAGCTGTTTTTT. This encodes CATRGQGNTGELFF.

The chain couples TRBV27 to TRBJ1-6, with TRBD1 as a possible D gene (5 bases). Germline values: CDR1 MNHEY, CDR2 SMNVEV (reference sequence). The CDR3 sequence is 14 residues long. V was clipped by 7 bases and J by 10 bases, with 17 bases between them. The CDR3 loop is CASTMWGVGSPLHF. The CDR3 DNA reads as TGTGCCAGCACCATGTGGGGGGTGGGGTCACCCCTCCACTTT.

The chain employs TRBV10-1 and TRBJ2-7, with 10 bases fitting TRBD1. CDR1 WNHNN and CDR2 SYGVQD come from the germline V gene (reference sequence). With 6 bases clipped from V and 2 bases from J, the junction kept 4 bases outside the gene matches. The CDR3 has 14 amino acids. The CDR3 reads CASSPGQGPYEQYF. Written as DNA, the CDR3 is TGCGCCAGCAGCCCGGGACAGGGGCCCTACGAGCAGTACTTC.

This chain uses TRBV6-1 with TRBJ2-5, with D unresolved. V was pared by 0 bases and J by 1 base, with 9 bases between. The CDR3 length is 15 residues. Per the germline V gene, CDR1 is MNHNS and CDR2 is SASEGT. The DNA of the CDR3 is TGTGCCAGCAGTGAAGCGCGTAGCCCCCAAGAGACCCAGTACTTC. It codes for CASSEARSPQETQYF.

The chain links TRBV29-1 to TRBJ2-7; 8 bases agree with TRBD1. This CDR3 region has 12 residues. CDR1 SQVTM and CDR2 ANQGSEA come from the germline V gene. With V trimmed by 6 bases and J by 6 bases, 7 bases remained unmatched. Here the CDR3 DNA reads TGCAGCGTCCGGACAGGGCAGTCCGAGCAGTACTTC. This translates into CSVRTGQSEQYF.